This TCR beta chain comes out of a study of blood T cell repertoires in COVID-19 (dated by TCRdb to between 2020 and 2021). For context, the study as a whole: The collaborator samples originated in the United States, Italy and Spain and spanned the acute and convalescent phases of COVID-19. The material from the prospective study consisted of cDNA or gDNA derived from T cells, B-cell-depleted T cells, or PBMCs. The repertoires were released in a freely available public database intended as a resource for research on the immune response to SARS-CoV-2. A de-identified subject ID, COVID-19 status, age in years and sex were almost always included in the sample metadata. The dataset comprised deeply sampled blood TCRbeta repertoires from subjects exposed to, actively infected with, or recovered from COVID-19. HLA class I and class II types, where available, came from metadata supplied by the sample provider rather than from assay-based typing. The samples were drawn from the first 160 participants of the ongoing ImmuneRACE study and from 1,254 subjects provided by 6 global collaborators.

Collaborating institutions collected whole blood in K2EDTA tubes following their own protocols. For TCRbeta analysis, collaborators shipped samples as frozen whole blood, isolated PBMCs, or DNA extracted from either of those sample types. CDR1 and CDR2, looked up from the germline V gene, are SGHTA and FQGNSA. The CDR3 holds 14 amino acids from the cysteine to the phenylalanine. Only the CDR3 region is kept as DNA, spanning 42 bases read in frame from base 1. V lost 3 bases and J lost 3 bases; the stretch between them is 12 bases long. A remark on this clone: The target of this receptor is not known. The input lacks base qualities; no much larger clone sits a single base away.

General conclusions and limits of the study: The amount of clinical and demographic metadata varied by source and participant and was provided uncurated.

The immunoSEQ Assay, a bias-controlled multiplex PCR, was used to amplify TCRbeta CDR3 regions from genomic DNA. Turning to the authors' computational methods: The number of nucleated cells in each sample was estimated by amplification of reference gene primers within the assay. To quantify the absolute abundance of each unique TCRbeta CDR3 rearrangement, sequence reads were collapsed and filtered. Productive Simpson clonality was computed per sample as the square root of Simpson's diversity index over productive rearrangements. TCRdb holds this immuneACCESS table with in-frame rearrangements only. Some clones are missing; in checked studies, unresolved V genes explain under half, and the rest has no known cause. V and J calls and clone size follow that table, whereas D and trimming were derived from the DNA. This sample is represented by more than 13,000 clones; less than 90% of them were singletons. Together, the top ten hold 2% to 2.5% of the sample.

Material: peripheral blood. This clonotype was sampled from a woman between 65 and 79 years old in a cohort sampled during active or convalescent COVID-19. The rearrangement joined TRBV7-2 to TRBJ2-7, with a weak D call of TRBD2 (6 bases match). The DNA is TGTGCCAGCAGCTTCGGGCTGGGGGGCTACGAGCAGTACTTC. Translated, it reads CASSFGLGGYEQYF.